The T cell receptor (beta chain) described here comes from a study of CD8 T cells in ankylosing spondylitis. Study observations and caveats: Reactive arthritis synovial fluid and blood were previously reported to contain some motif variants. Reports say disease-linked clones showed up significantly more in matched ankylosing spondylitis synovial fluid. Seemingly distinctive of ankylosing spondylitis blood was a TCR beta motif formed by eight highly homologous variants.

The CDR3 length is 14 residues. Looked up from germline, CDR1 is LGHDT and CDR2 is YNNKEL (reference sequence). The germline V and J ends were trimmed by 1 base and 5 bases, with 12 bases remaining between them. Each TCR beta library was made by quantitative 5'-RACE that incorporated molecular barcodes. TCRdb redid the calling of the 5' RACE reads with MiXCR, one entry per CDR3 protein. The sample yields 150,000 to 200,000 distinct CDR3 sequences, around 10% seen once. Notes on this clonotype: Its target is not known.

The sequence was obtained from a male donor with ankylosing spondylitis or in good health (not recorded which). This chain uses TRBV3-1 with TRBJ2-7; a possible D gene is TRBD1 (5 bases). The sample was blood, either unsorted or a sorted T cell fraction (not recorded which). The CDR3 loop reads CASSQGIGVNEQYF. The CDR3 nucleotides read TGTGCCAGCAGCCAAGGGATAGGGGTCAACGAGCAGTACTTC.